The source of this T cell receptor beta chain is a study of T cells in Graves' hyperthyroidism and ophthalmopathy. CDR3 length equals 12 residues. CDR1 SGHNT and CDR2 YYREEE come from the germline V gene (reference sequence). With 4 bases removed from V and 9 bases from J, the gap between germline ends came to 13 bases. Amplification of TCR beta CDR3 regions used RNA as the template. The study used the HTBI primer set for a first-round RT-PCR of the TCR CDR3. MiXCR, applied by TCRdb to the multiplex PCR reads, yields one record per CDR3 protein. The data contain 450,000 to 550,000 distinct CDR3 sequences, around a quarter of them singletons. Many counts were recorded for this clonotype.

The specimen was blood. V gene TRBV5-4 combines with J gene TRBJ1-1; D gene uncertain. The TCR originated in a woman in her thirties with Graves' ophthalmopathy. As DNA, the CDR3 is TGTGCCAGCAGCCCCTTGGGCAGCAAAGCTTTCTTT. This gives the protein CASSPLGSKAFF.